This TCR beta chain is drawn from a study of OX40 agonist ivuxolimab in advanced cancers. Whole-study context: Ivuxolimab is a fully human IgG2 antibody that activates OX40 (CD134).

The repertoire was sequenced with immunoSEQ multiplex PCR; TCRdb's copy has only in-frame clones and lacks some. The sample shows roughly 99,000 clones, 80% to 95% of them seen only once. Patients who had autoimmune disease history or got systemic immunosuppression were left out. From germline, CDR1 is MNHNY and CDR2 SVGAGI (reference sequence). V lost 2 bases, J lost 5 bases, and 7 bases lay in between. The CDR3 has 12 amino acids. Study outcomes and limitations: Averaged across samples, CD8+ T cells carried more expanded clones than CD4+ did. What antigens the expanded peripheral T cells recognized was never established.

This clone was counted only a few times. Its antigen is unidentified. The chain is built from TRBV6-6 and TRBJ2-7; no clear D. The starting material was CD4+ or CD8+ T cells sorted from blood, obtained in a trial of the OX40 agonist ivuxolimab. The clonotype originates from an adult with an advanced solid tumor such as melanoma, head and neck, liver or kidney cancer. Here the CDR3 reads CASSYGPNEQYF. The CDR3 DNA follows: TGTGCCAGCAGTTACGGACCCAACGAGCAGTACTTC.